What follows are 32 T cell receptor beta chains derived from one specimen sequenced in a study of T cells in Graves' hyperthyroidism and ophthalmopathy. The TCR beta CDR3 regions underwent amplification using RNA transcripts as the source. Researchers ran a first-round RT-PCR on the TCR CDR3 using the HTBI primer set. Each CDR3 protein gets one entry after TCRdb re-called the multiplex PCR reads with MiXCR. The sample records more than 550,000 distinct CDR3 sequences, nearly 45% being singletons. The sequenced material came from peripheral blood or thyroid tissue (not recorded which). The receptor set was obtained from an adult man with Graves' disease, either hyperthyroidism or ophthalmopathy (not recorded which).

This clonotype turned up a few times. Since a much larger clone is just one base distant, this may be a read error. The V call is TRBV2, the J call TRBJ1-2; no definite D call. The CDR3 extends over 8 amino acids. The germline CDR1 and CDR2 sequences are SNHLY and FYNNEI. V was cut by 4 bases and J by 9 bases, with 0 bases left in between. The CDR3 coding sequence is TGTGCCAGCAGTGGCTACACCTTC. Protein: CASSGYTF.

The rearrangement joins TRBV6-6 to TRBJ1-5; 9 bases fit TRBD1. The germline CDR1 and CDR2 sequences are MNHNY and SVGAGI (reference sequence). The CDR3 is 14 amino acids. The ends lost 6 bases at V and 7 bases at J; junction bases unmatched: 7. The CDR3 region is CASRGQGMEQPQHF. The CDR3, as DNA: TGTGCCAGCAGGGGACAGGGCATGGAGCAGCCCCAGCATTTT.

As to this clonotype: This sequence may be a read error, since a much larger clone differs from it by one base. This chain links TRBV10-3 with TRBJ1-2; D is perhaps TRBD1 (5 bases). The CDR3 covers 13 residues. Germline V lookup: CDR1 ENHRY, CDR2 SYGVKD. Trimming took 3 bases from V and 8 from J, leaving 13 bases between them. The CDR3 here is CAISDHDSAGYTF. The CDR3 DNA is TGTGCCATCAGTGACCACGACAGTGCCGGCTACACCTTC.

This clonotype showed up just a few times. The CDR3: CSVLAGQGLNTEAFF. In DNA, the CDR3 is TGCAGTGTTCTCGCGGGACAGGGGCTGAACACTGAAGCTTTCTTT. The rearrangement links TRBV29-1 to TRBJ1-1; 10 positions match TRBD1. Looked up from germline, CDR1 is SQVTM and CDR2 is ANQGSEA. The CDR3 is 15 amino acids.

This clonotype was found a few times. J is TRBJ1-1 and V is TRBV6-6, with D perhaps TRBD1 (5 bases). V was shortened by 5 bases and J by 6 bases, with 13 bases between the two germline ends. This CDR3 is built from 13 residues. From germline, CDR1 is MNHNY and CDR2 SVGAGI (reference sequence). CDR3 sequence reads: CASSDTGWAEAFF. The DNA for the CDR3 is TGTGCCAGCAGTGACACAGGATGGGCTGAAGCTTTCTTT.

The sample holds many counts of this clonotype. The rearrangement links TRBV24-1 to TRBJ1-2; 9 bases map to TRBD1. CDR1 is KGHDR, CDR2 SFDVKD, per germline. The V gene end was trimmed by 8 bases and the J gene end by 4 bases; junction bases not matched to a gene: 7. The CDR3 is 14 amino acids. The CDR3 DNA reads as TGTGCCACCACCGGACAGGGGATCTTCTATGGCTACACCTTC. Its translation: CATTGQGIFYGYTF.

V gene TRBV5-1 combines with J gene TRBJ1-2, with D possibly being TRBD1 (5 bases). The length of the CDR3 is 14 residues. Trimming stripped 4 bases from V and 2 bases from J, with 12 bases between. Germline CDR1 and CDR2: SGHRS and YFSETQ. The CDR3, as DNA: TGCGCCAGCAGCGGAGGGGACGGAAACTATGGCTACACCTTC. Protein sequence: CASSGGDGNYGYTF.

This clonotype has only a few counts. V gene TRBV15 combines with J gene TRBJ1-4; no definite D call. V lost 0 bases and J lost 6, with 5 bases in between. The CDR3 runs to 13 residues. CDR1 LNHNV and CDR2 YYDKDF come from the germline V gene (reference sequence). CDR3 in DNA: TGTGCCACCAGCAGAGATAGGGATGAAAAACTGTTTTTT. It translates to CATSRDRDEKLFF.

The chain joins TRBV29-1 to TRBJ1-2; D gene unclear. Trimming removed 8 bases from V and 4 bases from J, with 14 bases in between. The CDR3 sequence is 12 residues long. In germline, CDR1 is SQVTM, CDR2 ANQGSEA. The CDR3 DNA follows: TGCAGCTCCACCGCCGAGACCTATGGCTACACCTTC. Protein: CSSTAETYGYTF. Together with reference TRBV29-1 and TRBJ1-2, the CDR3 gives the full variable domain: SAVISQKPSRDICQRGTSLTIQCQVDSQVTMMFWYRQQPGQSLTLIATANQGSEATYESGFVIDKFPISRPNLTFSTLTVSNMSPEDSSIYLCSSTAETYGYTFGSGTRLTVV.

For this clonotype: A much more abundant neighbour one base away suggests this may be a read error. This chain links TRBV29-1 with TRBJ2-7; 8 bases map to TRBD2. V was pared by 6 bases and J by 1 base, with 8 bases of the junction left unmatched. Germline CDR1 SQVTM, CDR2 ANQGSEA. This CDR3 contains 14 residues. The CDR3 is CSVDGGAASYEQYF. In DNA form, the CDR3 reads TGCAGCGTCGACGGGGGGGCGGCTTCCTACGAGCAGTACTTC.

This clonotype occurred many times. The rearrangement uses TRBV19 and TRBJ1-1; TRBD1 aligns across 8 bases. Germline loops: CDR1 LNHDA, CDR2 SQIVND (reference sequence). V shed 3 bases and J 4 bases; nucleotides not matched to a gene: 4. The CDR3 is 14 amino acids. The CDR3 sequence: CASSIQGARTEAFF. The CDR3 coding sequence is TGTGCCAGTAGTATCCAGGGGGCGCGCACTGAAGCTTTCTTT. The variable domain in full, completed from reference TRBV19 and TRBJ1-1, reads DGGITQSPKYLFRKEGQNVTLSCEQNLNHDAMYWYRQDPGQGLRLIYYSQIVNDFQKGDIAEGYSVSREKKESFPLTVTSAQKNPTAFYLCASSIQGARTEAFFGQGTRLTVV.

This clonotype was seen a handful of times. This chain links TRBV2 with TRBJ2-7; a possible D gene is TRBD1 (5 bases). The germline CDR1 and CDR2 sequences are SNHLY and FYNNEI. The ends were cut back, 3 bases at V and 2 bases at J, with 11 bases in the middle. The length of the CDR3 is 14 residues. CDR3 nucleotide sequence: TGTGCCAGCAGTGATCCACCAGGGCCCTACGAGCAGTACTTC. It translates to CASSDPPGPYEQYF. The whole variable domain, remainder taken from reference TRBV2 and TRBJ2-7, is EPEVTQTPSHQVTQMGQEVILRCVPISNHLYFYWYRQILGQKVEFLVSFYNNEISEKSEIFDDQFSVERPDGSNFTLKIRSTKLEDSAMYFCASSDPPGPYEQYFGPGTRLTVT.

This clonotype was seen repeatedly, ten times or more. The rearrangement links TRBV10-3 to TRBJ1-6; D ambiguous. The CDR3 totals 13 residues. In germline, CDR1 is ENHRY, CDR2 SYGVKD. The V end lost 7 bases, the J end lost 8 bases, and 12 bases lay between the germline ends. The CDR3 spells CAITFEPDSPLHF. CDR3 sequence (DNA): TGTGCCATCACCTTTGAACCCGATTCACCCCTCCACTTT.

The V call is TRBV10-2, the J call TRBJ1-2; TRBD1 might be the D (6 bases). V lost 3 bases to trimming and J lost 3 bases, with 17 bases between them. This CDR3 is 16 amino acids long. Germline values: CDR1 WSHSY, CDR2 SAAADI. This CDR3 reads CASSDHVTGGYYGYTF. The CDR3 DNA reads as TGCGCCAGCAGTGATCACGTTACGGGGGGCTACTATGGCTACACCTTC.

This clonotype came up many times. V usage is TRBV29-1 and J usage is TRBJ1-1; perhaps TRBD1 as D (6 bases). Germline V gene sequence: CDR1 SQVTM, CDR2 ANQGSEA. CDR3 length: 11 residues. Trimming took 3 bases from V and 10 from J, leaving 12 bases between them. The CDR3 DNA reads as TGCAGCGTTGAGGATGGGGGCATAGCTTTCTTT. Amino acids: CSVEDGGIAFF. Full variable domain (remainder filled in from reference TRBV29-1 and TRBJ1-1): SAVISQKPSRDICQRGTSLTIQCQVDSQVTMMFWYRQQPGQSLTLIATANQGSEATYESGFVIDKFPISRPNLTFSTLTVSNMSPEDSSIYLCSVEDGGIAFFGQGTRLTVV.

The rearrangement uses TRBV14 and TRBJ2-7; no firm D call. This CDR3 comprises 13 residues. Germline CDR1 and CDR2: SGHDN and FVKESK. V shed 7 bases and J shed 0 bases, with 10 bases lying between them. The CDR3 loop is CASKKKGSYEQYF. Written as DNA, the CDR3 is TGTGCCAGCAAAAAGAAGGGCTCCTACGAGCAGTACTTC.

This clonotype was picked up a small number of times. The V and J genes are TRBV7-9 and TRBJ1-1, with 11 bases aligning to TRBD1. The CDR3 spans 17 residues. In germline, CDR1 is SEHNR, CDR2 FQNEAQ (reference sequence). The junction had 12 bases not matched to a gene; V was cut back by 6 bases and J by 3 bases. For the CDR3, the DNA is TGTGCCAGCAGTGAATGGACAGGGGGCCTTGTAGACACTGAAGCTTTCTTT. Its protein is CASSEWTGGLVDTEAFF.

Worth noting for this clonotype: This may come from a read error, since a much larger clone is one base off. The gene calls are TRBV10-3 and TRBJ1-1; D is ambiguous. The CDR3 length is 14 residues. Germline-derived CDR1 and CDR2 are ENHRY and SYGVKD. The germline V and J ends were trimmed by 10 bases and 1 base, with 16 bases remaining between them. The CDR3 sequence: CASSDGRANTEAFF. CDR3 coding DNA: TGTGCCAGCAGCGACGGGAGAGCGAACACTGAAGCTTTCTTT.

This clonotype was detected only a few times. This chain uses TRBV7-2 with TRBJ1-2, with unresolved D. The CDR3 is made up of 15 amino acids. Trimming stripped 5 bases from V and 2 bases from J, with 15 bases between. The germline V gene has CDR1 SGHTA and CDR2 FQGNSA. CDR3 in amino acids: CASSQAGIRNYGYTF. CDR3 DNA: TGTGCCAGCAGCCAAGCGGGGATTCGGAACTATGGCTACACCTTC.

This chain joins TRBV7-2 and TRBJ1-5; D remains unclear. Looked up from germline, CDR1 is SGHTA and CDR2 is FQGNSA. This CDR3 region has 15 residues. V was clipped by 5 bases and J by 0 bases, with 11 bases between them. In DNA form, the CDR3 reads TGTGCCAGCAGCCCTGGACTGACTAGCAATCAGCCCCAGCATTTT. Translating gives CASSPGLTSNQPQHF.

The sample holds many counts of this clonotype. V is TRBV6-6 and J is TRBJ2-7; D may match TRBD1 or TRBD2 (7 bases each). Trimming took 2 bases from V and 10 from J, leaving 15 bases between them. Germline-derived CDR1 and CDR2 are MNHNY and SVGAGI (reference sequence). This CDR3 is built from 13 residues. CDR3 nucleotides: TGTGCCAGCAGTTACGTGGCAGGGGGGGAACAGTACTTC. This codes for CASSYVAGGEQYF.

V and J are TRBV25-1 and TRBJ1-6; D is ambiguous. Deletions cut 9 bases from V and 10 bases from J, with 16 bases between. CDR1 and CDR2 from the germline V gene are MGHDK and SYGVNS. The CDR3 covers 13 residues. CDR3 residues: CARPSGSHSPLHF. The DNA for the CDR3 is TGTGCCAGGCCTTCGGGTTCTCACTCACCCCTCCACTTT.

This clonotype came up a few times. The chain is built from TRBV2 and TRBJ2-5; 11 nucleotides match TRBD2. The CDR3 runs 15 residues. V lost 3 bases and J lost 1; bases outside the gene matches: 1. Looked up from germline, CDR1 is SNHLY and CDR2 is FYNNEI. CDR3 sequence (DNA): TGTGCCAGCAGTGACGGGACTAGCGGCCAAGAGACCCAGTACTTC. It is translated as CASSDGTSGQETQYF.

This clonotype was seen a few times. The V call is TRBV7-8, the J call TRBJ2-7; the D gene is possibly TRBD1 (5 bases). The CDR3 is 14 residues long. Germline V gene lookup returns CDR1 SGHVS and CDR2 FQNEAQ. The ends were cut back, 3 bases at V and 6 bases at J, with 15 bases in the middle. The CDR3 DNA sequence: TGTGCCAGCAGCTTCTCTTGGGGCTCAAGCGAGCAGTACTTC. Protein: CASSFSWGSSEQYF.

This clonotype was observed many times. The chain couples TRBV7-9 to TRBJ2-7, with 9 bases identical to TRBD1. Germline CDR1 is SEHNR and CDR2 is FQNEAQ (reference sequence). This CDR3 spans 13 amino acids. V lost 6 bases and J lost 3; bases outside the gene matches: 3. CDR3 in amino acids: CASRTGGDYEQYF. DNA of the CDR3: TGTGCCAGCAGGACAGGGGGTGACTACGAGCAGTACTTC.

The chain has TRBV25-1 and TRBJ1-5; D uncertain. V lost 5 bases, J lost 0 bases, and 14 bases lay in between. The CDR3 sequence is 16 residues long. CDR1 and CDR2 from the germline V gene are MGHDK and SYGVNS. CDR3: CASSLGGPASNQPQHF. DNA for the CDR3: TGTGCCAGCAGTTTGGGTGGGCCGGCTAGCAATCAGCCCCAGCATTTT.

V gene TRBV9 combines with J gene TRBJ1-2; the D gene is possibly TRBD1 (6 bases). This CDR3 comprises 12 residues. CDR1 is SGDLS, CDR2 YYNGEE, per germline. This CDR3 is CARPQGGYGYTF. CDR3 bases: TGTGCTAGGCCACAGGGAGGCTATGGCTACACCTTC. Supplemented by reference TRBV9 and TRBJ1-2, the full variable domain reads DSGVTQTPKHLITATGQRVTLRCSPRSGDLSVYWYQQSLDQGLQFLIQYYNGEERAKGNILERFSAQQFPDLHSELNLSSLELGDSALYFCARPQGGYGYTFGSGTRLTVV.

Points on this clonotype: This may be a read error, as it is one base from a much larger clone. The chain is built from TRBV29-1 and TRBJ1-1; perhaps TRBD1 as D (5 bases). The germline CDR1 and CDR2 sequences are SQVTM and ANQGSEA. The CDR3 extends over 12 amino acids. V was pared by 6 bases and J by 7 bases, with 15 bases between. The CDR3 DNA sequence: TGCAGCGTGTGCAGGGAACACAGTGAAGCTTTCTTT. It codes for CSVCREHSEAFF.

This clonotype has at least ten counts. CDR3 residues: CATQGAGSNQPQHF. CDR3 DNA: TGCGCCACCCAGGGGGCGGGAAGCAATCAGCCCCAGCATTTT. V gene TRBV10-2 combines with J gene TRBJ1-5, with 8 nucleotides matching TRBD1. Trimming cost V 10 bases and J 1 base; bases outside gene matches: 6. The CDR3 is made up of 14 amino acids. CDR1 WSHSY and CDR2 SAAADI come from the germline V gene.

This clonotype was counted between two and nine times. The chain links TRBV7-9 to TRBJ1-1; TRBD1 might be the D (6 bases). V lost 5 bases and J lost 7, with 23 bases in between. The CDR3 totals 16 residues. CDR1 and CDR2 from the germline V gene are SEHNR and FQNEAQ (reference sequence). CDR3 loop: CASSLSKDSRTVEAFF. The CDR3 coding sequence is TGTGCCAGCAGCCTTTCGAAGGACAGCCGGACTGTTGAAGCTTTCTTT.

This chain joins TRBV5-6 and TRBJ1-5, with D tentatively TRBD1 (5 bases). The germline V and J ends were trimmed by 5 bases and 5 bases, with 17 bases remaining between them. CDR1 is SGHDT and CDR2 is YYEEEE in the germline V gene. This CDR3 is built from 15 residues. CDR3 in amino acids: CASSEAKRGHQPQHF. In DNA form, the CDR3 reads TGTGCCAGCAGTGAAGCGAAAAGGGGCCATCAGCCCCAGCATTTT.

With regard to this clonotype: A read error may explain this, as a much larger clone is one base away. This chain links TRBV7-9 with TRBJ1-2, with D possibly matching TRBD1 (6 bases). The CDR3 loop spans 14 amino acids. The germline V gene has CDR1 SEHNR and CDR2 FQNEAQ (reference sequence). V was cut by 4 bases and J by 5 bases, with 14 bases left in between. CDR3 bases: TGTGCCAGCAGCTGGATGACAGGCGCTTATGGCTACACCTTC. This translates into CASSWMTGAYGYTF.